This entry lists 20 T cell receptor beta chains sequenced from one sample in a study of CD8 T cells in ankylosing spondylitis. TCRdb reprocessed the 5' RACE reads with MiXCR, giving one entry per CDR3 protein. The sample lists about 300,000 distinct CDR3 sequences, approximately 10% seen once, with 8% to 9.5% in the top ten. The sample was blood, either unsorted or a sorted T cell fraction (not recorded which). The source is a female donor with ankylosing spondylitis or in good health (not recorded which).

The rearrangement joins TRBV30 to TRBJ2-7, with no clear D. Germline CDR1 GTSNPN, CDR2 SVGIG (reference sequence). V was shortened by 0 bases and J by 2 bases, with 8 bases between the two germline ends. This CDR3 region has 13 residues. The DNA for the CDR3 is TGTGCCTGGAGTGTCGGCCCGACCTACGAGCAGTACTTC. Translating gives CAWSVGPTYEQYF.

This clonotype was recorded many times. This chain connects TRBV7-2 to TRBJ1-4; 8 bases match TRBD1. Germline CDR1 and CDR2: SGHTA and FQGNSA. The CDR3 is 15 amino acids. The J segment lost 7 bases and the V segment lost 1 base, leaving 5 bases of the junction unmatched. CDR3 protein: CASSLDGTGGEKLFF. CDR3 nucleotides: TGTGCCAGCAGCTTAGATGGGACAGGAGGTGAAAAACTGTTTTTT. Supplemented by reference TRBV7-2 and TRBJ1-4, the full variable domain reads GAGVSQSPSNKVTEKGKDVELRCDPISGHTALYWYRQSLGQGLEFLIYFQGNSAPDKSGLPSDRFSAERTGGSVSTLTIQRTQQEDSAVYLCASSLDGTGGEKLFFGSGTQLSVL.

In this sample, this clonotype turned up a few times. The chain carries TRBV7-9 and TRBJ2-7; D call uncertain. Germline values: CDR1 SEHNR, CDR2 FQNEAQ (reference sequence). The CDR3 spans 13 residues. V was trimmed by 1 base and J by 5 bases, leaving 9 bases between them. CDR3 sequence (DNA): TGTGCCAGCAGCTTAGATGGAAAAGACGAGCAGTACTTC. Translating it yields CASSLDGKDEQYF.

This clonotype was observed at least ten times. The chain uses TRBV27 and TRBJ2-1; D call uncertain. The CDR3 is 15 residues long. V was cut by 6 bases and J by 3 bases, with 15 bases left in between. The V gene's germline CDR1 is MNHEY and CDR2 SMNVEV (reference sequence). CDR3 sequence (DNA): TGTGCCAGCAGACGGGCCGGAAGGAACTACAATGAGCAGTTCTTC. Its protein is CASRRAGRNYNEQFF.

This clonotype has a count of ten or more. This chain uses TRBV7-9 with TRBJ1-6; D is ambiguous. Germline loops: CDR1 SEHNR, CDR2 FQNEAQ (reference sequence). This CDR3 comprises 13 residues. The V and J ends lost 5 bases and 7 bases respectively, with 9 bases between them. The CDR3 loop is CASSHPANSPLHF. The CDR3 bases are TGTGCCAGCAGCCACCCCGCAAATTCACCCCTCCACTTT.

This clonotype has ten or more counts. This chain links TRBV20-1 with TRBJ2-3; possible D gene TRBD2, 6 bases. V lost 4 bases, J lost 1 base, and 15 bases lay in between. This CDR3 contains 15 residues. The germline V gene has CDR1 DFQATT and CDR2 SNEGSKA (reference sequence). CDR3 residues: CSATLFGGRTDTQYF. CDR3 bases: TGCAGTGCTACCCTCTTCGGGGGACGCACAGATACGCAGTATTTT.

The chain joins TRBV20-1 to TRBJ2-5; 8 nucleotides match TRBD2. Losses at the gene ends were 0 bases for V and 4 bases for J; bases not matched to a gene: 10. There are 16 residues in the CDR3. Germline V gene data show CDR1 as DFQATT and CDR2 as SNEGSKA (reference sequence). DNA of the CDR3: TGCAGTGCTAGAGATCCCGGCAATAGCGGGGTAGAGACCCAGTACTTC. Its translation is CSARDPGNSGVETQYF.

This clonotype was counted a few times. V usage is TRBV25-1 and J usage is TRBJ1-4; the D is unclear. Trimming took 4 bases from V and 2 from J, leaving 8 bases between them. This CDR3 comprises 14 residues. The V gene's germline CDR1 is MGHDK and CDR2 SYGVNS. CDR3 in amino acids: CASSGPLTNEKLFF. For the CDR3, the DNA is TGTGCCAGCAGTGGTCCCCTGACTAATGAAAAACTGTTTTTT.

CDR3 loop: CSARPLIGEWSAEAFF. CDR3 DNA sequence: TGCAGTGCTAGACCCTTGATAGGGGAATGGTCTGCTGAAGCTTTCTTT. V and J are TRBV20-1 and TRBJ1-1, with a weak D call TRBD1 (5 bases). Germline V CDR1 and CDR2: DFQATT, SNEGSKA (reference sequence). V shed 2 bases and J shed 6 bases, with 22 bases lying between them. This CDR3 contains 16 residues.

This clonotype showed up many times. CDR3 nucleotide sequence: TGTGCCATCAGTGATCCGCCCCAGCCCCAGCATTTT. It yields the protein CAISDPPQPQHF. The chain has TRBV10-3 and TRBJ1-5, with D unresolved. Between the trimmed V and J ends, which lost 3 bases and 7 bases, there was a span of 7 bases. CDR3 length: 12 residues. CDR1 is ENHRY and CDR2 is SYGVKD in the germline V gene.

In this sample, this clonotype turned up many times. This chain uses TRBV3-1 with TRBJ1-5, with unresolved D. Germline V gene lookup returns CDR1 LGHDT and CDR2 YNNKEL (reference sequence). CDR3 size: 17 residues. The V and J ends lost 2 bases and 5 bases respectively, with 19 bases between them. The CDR3 spells CASSQRPRPGVHQPQHF. For the CDR3, the DNA is TGTGCCAGCAGCCAACGACCACGCCCCGGGGTTCATCAGCCCCAGCATTTT.

This clonotype was counted many times. The rearrangement links TRBV20-1 to TRBJ2-1; D may be TRBD1 (6 bases). This CDR3 is built from 15 residues. The germline V gene encodes CDR1 DFQATT and CDR2 SNEGSKA (reference sequence). The V end was cut by 3 bases, the J end by 5 bases, with 17 bases between. The CDR3 sequence: CSASIGGPRNNEQFF. In DNA form, the CDR3 reads TGCAGTGCTAGTATAGGGGGACCGAGAAACAATGAGCAGTTCTTC.

This clonotype was detected ten times or more. Written as DNA, the CDR3 is TGTGCCACCTCCCTCCGGGGAGAAATGAACACTGAAGCTTTCTTT. It specifies CATSLRGEMNTEAFF. The rearrangement joins TRBV5-5 to TRBJ1-1; D ambiguous. CDR1 is SGHKS, CDR2 YYEKEE, per germline (reference sequence). This CDR3 region has 15 residues. V dropped 9 bases and J dropped 0 bases, with 18 bases sitting between them.

Many counts were recorded for this clonotype. The V call is TRBV29-1, the J call TRBJ1-3, with D uncertain. The germline V and J ends were trimmed by 0 bases and 0 bases, with 6 bases remaining between them. Looked up from germline, CDR1 is SQVTM and CDR2 is ANQGSEA. The CDR3 contains 14 residues. CDR3 protein: CSVEDPSSGNTIYF. CDR3 DNA sequence: TGCAGCGTTGAAGATCCTAGCTCTGGAAACACCATATATTTT.

In this sample, this clonotype turned up many times. The V and J genes are TRBV20-1 and TRBJ2-2; 7 bases fit TRBD1. Per the germline V gene, CDR1 is DFQATT and CDR2 is SNEGSKA (reference sequence). V lost 5 bases and J lost 2; bases outside the gene matches: 5. This CDR3 is built from 14 residues. The CDR3 nucleotides read TGCAGTGCTGGGGGACAGATAAACACCGGGGAGCTGTTTTTT. It specifies CSAGGQINTGELFF.

Points on this clonotype: Germline and junction disagree at one end, which may indicate a read error. The genes are TRBV20-1 and TRBJ1-5; D might be TRBD1 (5 bases). This CDR3 has 16 amino acids. Germline CDR1 reads DFQATT; CDR2 reads SNEGSKA (reference sequence). CDR3 coding DNA: TGCTGTGCTAGAGGCCCGGGGGGGTTCTCCAATCAGCCCCAGCATTTT. It is translated as CCARGPGGFSNQPQHF.

This clonotype was observed a few times. The rearrangement uses TRBV30 and TRBJ2-4; D gene unclear. CDR3 size: 14 residues. Germline values: CDR1 GTSNPN, CDR2 SVGIG (reference sequence). V lost 3 bases and J lost 0, with 9 bases in between. CDR3 bases: TGTGCCTGGAGAAAAGTTCTAGCCAAAAACATTCAGTACTTC. This gives the protein CAWRKVLAKNIQYF. Variable domain in full (rest from reference TRBV30 and TRBJ2-4): SQTIHQWPATLVQPVGSPLSLECTVEGTSNPNLYWYRQAAGRGLQLLFYSVGIGQISSEVPQNLSASRPQDRQFILSSKKLLLSDSGFYLCAWRKVLAKNIQYFGAGTRLSVL.

This clonotype was seen ten or more times. The chain joins TRBV29-1 to TRBJ1-1, with D unresolved. V lost 3 bases, J lost 0 bases, and 8 bases lay in between. Germline CDR1 SQVTM, CDR2 ANQGSEA. The CDR3 covers 13 residues. CDR3 loop: CSVERRLNTEAFF. The CDR3 DNA sequence: TGCAGCGTTGAGCGTCGGTTGAACACTGAAGCTTTCTTT.

The gene calls are TRBV3-1 and TRBJ2-7, with D perhaps matching TRBD1 (6 bases). The CDR3 has 15 amino acids. Trimming pared 0 bases from V and 4 bases from J, leaving 13 bases between. Germline CDR1 reads LGHDT; CDR2 reads YNNKEL (reference sequence). CDR3 sequence reads: CASSQDLARGYEQYF. The CDR3 DNA follows: TGTGCCAGCAGCCAAGATTTGGCCAGGGGATACGAGCAGTACTTC.

Many counts were recorded for this clonotype. The rearrangement uses TRBV12-3 or TRBV12-4 and TRBJ1-5; TRBD1 matches 7 bases. The CDR3 runs to 17 residues. J gave up 3 bases and V 5 bases, and 13 bases lay outside the gene matches. The CDR3 protein is CASSPSQGQMTNQPQHF. CDR3 sequence (DNA): TGTGCCAGCAGTCCTAGCCAGGGACAGATGACCAATCAGCCCCAGCATTTT.